The 30 T cell receptor beta chains below were found in one sample sequenced in a study of T cells after yellow fever vaccination (dated by TCRdb to about 2019). This specimen's treatment or condition label, interpreted: live attenuated yellow fever vaccine strain. The library was made by 5' RACE. Sequencing was carried out with an Illumina HiSeq 2500. TCRdb reprocessed the public reads (quality trimming at Q25 with fastp, clone calling with MiXCR) and kept in-frame beta chains. Entries that share a CDR3 protein sequence are merged under the most common genes and DNA. The sample table records hundreds of thousands of distinct CDR3 sequences; roughly 9.4% of these occur just once. 15% to 20% of the sample goes to the ten largest clones. Here the sequenced sample was PBMCs, taken on the day of the first yellow fever vaccination. These receptors were collected from a man between 18 and 29 years old who received the YFV17D yellow fever vaccine.

This clonotype was detected many times. This chain links TRBV6-5 with TRBJ1-1; D gene unclear. Germline-derived CDR1 and CDR2 are MNHEY and SVGAGI. CDR3 length: 12 residues. V was clipped by 4 bases and J by 3 bases, with 6 bases between them. The CDR3 DNA is TGTGCCAGCAGTTCATGGGACACTGAAGCTTTCTTT. It encodes CASSSWDTEAFF.

This clonotype was picked up many times. The chain uses TRBV4-3 and TRBJ2-7, with 9 bases matching TRBD1. Per germline, CDR1 LGHNA and CDR2 YSLEER. V lost 0 bases, J lost 2 bases, and 11 bases stayed unmatched. This CDR3 comprises 18 residues. DNA of the CDR3: TGCGCCAGCAGCCAAGAGGAGAGGGGACAGGGATTTACCTACGAGCAGTACTTC. This encodes CASSQEERGQGFTYEQYF.

This sequence joins TRBV6-1 and TRBJ1-2; D perhaps matches TRBD1 (5 bases). Trimming cost V 7 bases and J 2 bases, with 17 bases left between them. This CDR3 contains 15 residues. Per germline, CDR1 MNHNS and CDR2 SASEGT. CDR3 sequence (DNA): TGTGCCAGCATTCCAGCTACAGGACTAAACTATGGCTACACCTTC. Protein: CASIPATGLNYGYTF.

Ten or more counts support this clonotype. The chain combines TRBV9 with TRBJ2-5; no reliable D call. The germline V gene has CDR1 SGDLS and CDR2 YYNGEE. V gave up 0 bases and J gave up 5 bases, with 8 bases separating them. This CDR3 region has 13 residues. The DNA for the CDR3 is TGTGCCAGCAGCGTAGCACTTCTGGAGACCCAGTACTTC. This sequence encodes CASSVALLETQYF.

The rearrangement uses TRBV5-1 and TRBJ2-5; D may be TRBD1 or TRBD2 (5 bases each). The V gene's germline CDR1 is SGHRS and CDR2 YFSETQ. The CDR3 has 14 residues. Trimming shortened V by 4 bases and J by 2 bases, and 12 bases separated the two germline ends. The CDR3 coding sequence is TGCGCCAGCAGCCTCGGGACCCAGCAAGAGACCCAGTACTTC. Amino acids: CASSLGTQQETQYF.

This clonotype was recorded a few times. The gene calls are TRBV6-1 and TRBJ2-1; TRBD1 agrees at 10 bases. Germline V gene data show CDR1 as MNHNS and CDR2 as SASEGT. The trim removed 6 bases at V and 7 bases at J, leaving 6 bases unmatched. CDR3 size: 14 residues. The CDR3 sequence: CASRAGTGENEQFF. CDR3 in DNA: TGTGCCAGCAGGGCAGGGACAGGGGAAAATGAGCAGTTCTTC.

The chain couples TRBV6-2 or TRBV6-3 to TRBJ2-7; 7 nucleotides align to TRBD2. The germline V gene has CDR1 MNHEY and CDR2 SVGEGT. The CDR3 is 13 residues long. V shed 6 bases and J 6 bases; nucleotides not matched to a gene: 8. The CDR3 sequence: CASRRSGEVEQYV. The CDR3 region has the DNA TGTGCCAGCAGGCGCAGCGGGGAGGTCGAGCAGTACGTC.

The J gene is TRBJ2-1, the V gene TRBV18, with 7 bases lining up with TRBD1. The CDR3 loop spans 15 amino acids. From germline, CDR1 is KGHSH and CDR2 LQKENI. V lost 5 bases to trimming and J lost 4 bases; unmatched junction nucleotides: 8. CDR3: CASSARRDSYNEQFF. The DNA for the CDR3 is TGTGCCAGCTCAGCGCGCCGGGACAGTTACAATGAGCAGTTCTTC.

The rearrangement uses TRBV24-1 and TRBJ2-5; D is unresolved. Germline lookup yields CDR1 KGHDR and CDR2 SFDVKD. V gave up 1 base and J gave up 4 bases, with 12 bases separating them. CDR3 size: 15 residues. This CDR3 is CATSDLGQAPETQYF. DNA of the CDR3: TGTGCCACCAGTGATTTAGGGCAGGCGCCAGAGACCCAGTACTTC.

The sample holds one count of this clonotype. The chain is built from TRBV5-1 and TRBJ2-1; 9 nucleotides line up with TRBD2. Germline values: CDR1 SGHRS, CDR2 YFSETQ. The CDR3 extends over 13 amino acids. With 7 bases clipped from V and 8 bases from J, the junction kept 7 bases outside the gene matches. CDR3 DNA: TGCGCCAGCGTGCGGGGGGGCGGCGATGAGCAGTTCTTC. Encoded protein: CASVRGGGDEQFF.

This clonotype turned up a few times. Here the CDR3 reads CASRADVTNEKLFF. CDR3 coding DNA: TGCGCCAGCAGGGCGGACGTAACTAATGAAAAACTGTTTTTT. This chain uses TRBV5-1 with TRBJ1-4, with no clear D. CDR1 is SGHRS, CDR2 YFSETQ, per germline. The CDR3 is 14 amino acids. Trimming cost V 5 bases and J 1 base, with 9 bases left between them.

The chain combines TRBV2 with TRBJ2-7; D may be TRBD2 (5 bases). In germline, CDR1 is SNHLY, CDR2 FYNNEI. Trimming took 1 base from V and 6 from J, leaving 10 bases between them. The CDR3 runs 13 residues. CDR3 in DNA: TGTGCCAGCAGTGAAGTTATAGGGAGCGAGCAGTACGTC. Its protein is CASSEVIGSEQYV.

This clonotype was detected only a few times. This rearrangement joins TRBV9 to TRBJ1-2; TRBD1 agrees at 9 bases. V was clipped by 0 bases and J by 6 bases; unmatched bases: 9. CDR1 and CDR2 from the germline V gene are SGDLS and YYNGEE. This CDR3 has 16 residues. The CDR3, as DNA: TGTGCCAGCAGCGTAGGACCGGGACAGGGATCGGATGGCTACACCTTC. Its protein is CASSVGPGQGSDGYTF.

This clonotype came up a few times. The chain has TRBV5-5 and TRBJ2-3; 10 nucleotides match TRBD2. V shed 1 base, J shed 4 bases, and the junction held 12 bases outside the gene matches. The germline V gene has CDR1 SGHKS and CDR2 YYEKEE (reference sequence). This CDR3 spans 18 amino acids. Here the CDR3 reads CASSLPSGGAFSADTQYF. The CDR3, as DNA: TGTGCCAGCAGCTTGCCCAGCGGGGGGGCCTTTTCAGCAGATACGCAGTATTTT.

Remarks on this clonotype: At one of its ends the junction is not consistent with the germline gene, which may arise from a read error. The chain has TRBV7-2 and TRBJ2-1; no reliable D call. The CDR3 sequence is 13 residues long. Germline lookup yields CDR1 SGHTA and CDR2 FQGNSA. This CDR3 is CASSLASKVLPFF. The CDR3 coding sequence is TGTGCCAGCAGCTTAGCGAGTAAGGTATTACCTTTTTTC.

The chain employs TRBV6-1 and TRBJ2-2, with D perhaps given as TRBD1 or TRBD2 (5 bases each). The CDR3 has 13 amino acids. Germline lookup yields CDR1 MNHNS and CDR2 SASEGT. Trimming took 11 bases from V and 2 from J, leaving 12 bases between them. The CDR3 protein is CAGTDANTGELFF. The CDR3 DNA reads as TGTGCCGGGACGGACGCTAACACCGGGGAGCTGTTTTTT.

This clonotype has only a few counts. The chain links TRBV6-5 to TRBJ2-1, with D unresolved. This CDR3 region has 14 residues. The germline gives CDR1 MNHEY, CDR2 SVGAGI. The V gene lost 2 bases and the J gene lost 5 bases, with 10 bases spanning the gap. As DNA, the CDR3 is TGTGCCAGCAGTTACCTACGGAAAGACAATGAGCAGTTCTTC. Amino acid sequence: CASSYLRKDNEQFF.

This rearrangement joins TRBV5-6 to TRBJ1-6; D not resolved. This CDR3 comprises 14 residues. V was clipped by 5 bases and J by 8 bases, with 14 bases between them. CDR1 and CDR2 (germline): SGHDT, YYEEEE. The chain's CDR3 is CASSQRAGYSPLHF. The CDR3 DNA reads TGTGCCAGCAGTCAACGGGCAGGATATTCACCCCTCCACTTT.

There are a few counts of this clonotype. The V call is TRBV29-1, the J call TRBJ2-3, with TRBD2 identical over 12 bases. The germline V gene has CDR1 SQVTM and CDR2 ANQGSEA. CDR3 length: 14 residues. The V and J ends lost 7 bases and 5 bases, in that order; junction bases with no gene match: 7. CDR3 in DNA: TGCAGCGGGACTAGCGGGGTCCCGGGAGATACGCAGTATTTT. This encodes CSGTSGVPGDTQYF.

The chain carries TRBV12-3 or TRBV12-4 and TRBJ1-1; D call uncertain. V lost 5 bases to trimming and J lost 1 base, with 14 bases between them. The CDR3 length is 15 residues. The CDR3 region is CASSGMGYRNTEAFF. CDR3 DNA: TGTGCCAGCAGTGGGATGGGTTACCGGAACACTGAAGCTTTCTTT.

The chain combines TRBV4-3 with TRBJ1-1, with a weak D call TRBD1 (5 bases). The CDR3 sequence is 15 residues long. CDR1 and CDR2 (germline): LGHNA, YSLEER. V lost 4 bases to trimming and J lost 0 bases, with 12 bases between them. The CDR3 sequence is CASSLLRGMNTEAFF. For the CDR3, the DNA is TGCGCCAGCAGCCTCCTAAGGGGAATGAACACTGAAGCTTTCTTT.

This clonotype was counted only a few times. The chain carries TRBV7-2 and TRBJ1-1; D gene ambiguous. Germline V gene lookup returns CDR1 SGHTA and CDR2 FQGNSA. V dropped 4 bases and J dropped 7 bases, with 13 bases sitting between them. CDR3 length: 13 residues. The CDR3 reads CASSSGAVVEAFF. The CDR3 nucleotides are TGTGCCAGCAGCTCGGGAGCCGTAGTTGAAGCTTTCTTT.

V usage is TRBV19 and J usage is TRBJ2-3; D ambiguous. This CDR3 is built from 15 residues. Trimming left V 1 base short and J 1 base short, with 9 bases between. Germline CDR1 and CDR2: LNHDA and SQIVND (reference sequence). CDR3 residues: CASSIGAAGTDTQYF. The CDR3 coding sequence is TGTGCCAGTAGTATAGGTGCGGCGGGCACAGATACGCAGTATTTT.

This clonotype was observed a handful of times. This chain joins TRBV3-1 and TRBJ2-7; D gene ambiguous. Trimming left V 4 bases short and J 5 bases short, with 15 bases between. Germline V gives CDR1 LGHDT, CDR2 YNNKEL (reference sequence). The length of the CDR3 is 14 residues. In DNA form, the CDR3 reads TGTGCCAGCAGCCCACGGCCCGTCCTACACGAGCAGTACTTC. As protein: CASSPRPVLHEQYF.

This clonotype was observed a few times. The chain recombines TRBV29-1 with TRBJ1-5; 9 nucleotides line up with TRBD1. V lost 3 bases and J lost 4; bases outside the gene matches: 7. The V gene's germline CDR1 is SQVTM and CDR2 ANQGSEA. The CDR3 length is 15 residues. CDR3 nucleotides: TGCAGCGTTGAGTTCGATGGGACAGGGAATCAGCCCCAGCATTTT. The encoded protein is CSVEFDGTGNQPQHF.

This clonotype appeared a few times. V usage is TRBV4-3 and J usage is TRBJ2-3, with TRBD2 matching 7 bases. J was trimmed by 0 bases and V by 2 bases; bases with no gene match: 11. Germline-derived CDR1 and CDR2 are LGHNA and YSLEER. This CDR3 is 18 amino acids long. CDR3 region: CASSQRHTTAGSTDTQYF. The CDR3 DNA reads TGCGCCAGCAGCCAACGCCATACGACAGCGGGAAGCACAGATACGCAGTATTTT.

The sample holds a few counts of this clonotype. V and J are TRBV7-2 and TRBJ2-1; 8 nucleotides agree with TRBD2. The CDR3 sequence is 14 residues long. Trimming cost V 4 bases and J 9 bases; bases outside gene matches: 8. Germline-derived CDR1 and CDR2 are SGHTA and FQGNSA. The chain's CDR3 is CASSSGLVGAEQFF. For the CDR3, the DNA is TGTGCCAGCAGCTCGGGACTAGTTGGGGCTGAGCAGTTCTTC.

There are many counts of this clonotype. CDR3 sequence reads: CSVGRGENQETQYF. The DNA for the CDR3 is TGCAGCGTAGGAAGGGGTGAGAACCAAGAGACCCAGTACTTC. The V gene is TRBV29-1, the J gene TRBJ2-5, with TRBD1 as a possible D gene (5 bases). The CDR3 spans 14 residues. The V end was cut by 6 bases, the J end by 0 bases, with 14 bases between. The germline CDR1 and CDR2 sequences are SQVTM and ANQGSEA.

This clonotype turned up a few times. J is TRBJ2-5 and V is TRBV27, with 9 nucleotides matching TRBD2. Looked up from germline, CDR1 is MNHEY and CDR2 is SMNVEV (reference sequence). The CDR3 has 18 residues. V was pared by 0 bases and J by 0 bases, with 8 bases of the junction left unmatched. The CDR3 coding sequence is TGTGCCAGCAGTTTATCGGTAGGGCTAGCGGGGTACCAAGAGACCCAGTACTTC. Translating it yields CASSLSVGLAGYQETQYF.

This clonotype was seen at least ten times. The chain has TRBV6-6 and TRBJ2-3; D is unclear. In germline, CDR1 is MNHNY, CDR2 SVGAGI (reference sequence). Trimming stripped 2 bases from V and 4 bases from J, with 4 bases between. This CDR3 is 12 amino acids long. This CDR3 is CASSYGPDTQYF. CDR3 sequence (DNA): TGTGCCAGCAGTTACGGGCCAGATACGCAGTATTTT.